This TCR beta chain was captured in a study of blood T cell repertoires in COVID-19. On the study more broadly: Researchers got acute and convalescent COVID-19 samples from the United States, Italy and Spain.

The CDR3 is made up of 13 amino acids. V lost 1 base and J 5 bases, leaving 8 bases between the germline ends. Germline CDR1 reads MNHEY; CDR2 reads SVGAGI. Sequencing was performed with immunoSEQ multiplex PCR; in TCRdb, only in-frame clones are kept and a portion is missing. This sample carries about 270,000 clones, 86% of them seen once, and the ten largest clones take 5.5% to 6.5%. The TCR was taken from a woman of 80 years or more with COVID-19, enrolled during active disease. This chain joins TRBV6-5 and TRBJ2-5, with D perhaps matching TRBD2 (6 bases). The sequenced material came from peripheral blood. The CDR3 spells CASSYWGGETQYF. The DNA for the CDR3 is TGTGCCAGCAGTTACTGGGGAGGTGAGACCCAGTACTTC.